This paragraph reports one T cell receptor (beta chain). This sample was included in a study of blood T cell repertoires in COVID-19. Looking at the study overall: Sites across the United States, Italy and Spain contributed samples from acute and convalescent COVID-19.

In the original analysis: Cell counts per sample came from amplifying reference gene primers. The method was immunoSEQ multiplex PCR; TCRdb's version includes in-frame clones alone and lacks a portion of them. The D gene and trimming were derived from the DNA, and the V and J assignments and clone size from that table. The sample contains under 250,000 clones, approximately 91% of which appear only once. Trimming stripped 0 bases from V and 1 base from J, with 4 bases between. CDR3 length equals 14 residues. The germline CDR1 and CDR2 sequences are SNHLY and FYNNEI. This TCR was recovered from a woman aged 60 to 75 with acute or convalescent COVID-19. What was sequenced was peripheral blood. The V gene is TRBV2, the J gene TRBJ2-1; D not resolved. CDR3 nucleotides: TGTGCCAGCAGTGAAGCGAGTTCCTACAATGAGCAGTTCTTC. Translating it yields CASSEASSYNEQFF.